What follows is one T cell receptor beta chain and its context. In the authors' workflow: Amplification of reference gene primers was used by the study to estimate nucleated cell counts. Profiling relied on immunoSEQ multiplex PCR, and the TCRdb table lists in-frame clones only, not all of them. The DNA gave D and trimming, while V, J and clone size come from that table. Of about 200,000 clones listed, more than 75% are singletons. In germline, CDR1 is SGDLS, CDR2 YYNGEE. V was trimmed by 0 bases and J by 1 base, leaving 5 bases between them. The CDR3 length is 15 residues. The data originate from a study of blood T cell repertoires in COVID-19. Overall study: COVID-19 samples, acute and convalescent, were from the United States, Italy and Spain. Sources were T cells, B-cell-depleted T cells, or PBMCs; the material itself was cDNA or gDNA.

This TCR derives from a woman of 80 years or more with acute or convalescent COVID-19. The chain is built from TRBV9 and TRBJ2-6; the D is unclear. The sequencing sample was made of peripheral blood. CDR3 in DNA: TGTGCCAGCAGCGTAGCCGGGTCTGGGGCCAACGTCCTGACTTTC. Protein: CASSVAGSGANVLTF.